Detailed here is one T cell receptor beta chain. Which antigen it targets is not known. A junction end diverges from the germline sequence, so it may reflect a read error. Library preparation used the immunoSEQ multiplex PCR assay. For the multiplex PCR, a mixture combining 60 forward primers for TCR Vbeta segments and 13 reverse primers for TCR Jbeta segments was used. The CDR3 region of rearranged TCR beta genes was amplified from genomic DNA with a multiplex PCR assay. Amplified TCR beta libraries were sequenced as 87-base-pair reads on the Illumina HiSeq System. As for the authors' bioinformatics: In a later analysis, tens of millions of unique TCR beta chains were counted across the approximately 640 repertoires, and roughly 11 million of these chains were shared by at least two donors. To remove PCR and sequencing errors, raw reads were error-corrected and collapsed into unique sequences using a nearest-neighbor algorithm that merged closely related sequences. CDR3 sequences were aligned to IMGT reference sequences to assign V, D and J gene segments. For a sequence to be retained, a match of at least six nucleotides was required to both a V gene segment and a J gene segment. Rearrangements were called productive when the CDR3 lacked stop codons and stayed in frame with V and J; all others were non-productive. Following IMGT convention, CDR3 was defined as the stretch from the second conserved V-encoded cysteine to the conserved J-encoded phenylalanine. In an earlier analysis of 550 to 650 of the donors, sequences lacking an unambiguous match to a single V gene segment were excluded. In an earlier analysis of approximately 550 of the donors, V segments were called functional above 56.7% productive rearrangements and were called segregating when the between-donor standard deviation exceeded 5%. To diagnose cytomegalovirus status from the catalog of TCR beta chain sequences, a statistical classification framework was built. In a later analysis, V and J genes were assigned by comparing TCR nucleotide sequences against IMGT/GENE-DB human TR gene sequences. In a later analysis, CDR3 sequences and most-parsimonious VDJ recombination scenarios were assigned using the TCRdist pipeline. A later analysis defined each TCR beta chain by its CDR3 amino acid sequence plus V-gene family, and excluded reads lacking a unique V-gene family. To address suspected cross-contamination and a sequencing artifact, a later analysis removed several hundred highly shared, low-generation-probability nucleotide sequences. For each public chain, a later analysis derived a clonal expansion index from normalized ranks of inferred template counts within each repertoire. In a later analysis, generation probabilities were computed with a VDJ recombination model fitted to out-of-frame rearrangements, and the resulting probabilities were checked against IGoR. A later analysis scored TCR-TCR, TCR-HLA and TCR-CMV co-occurrence with hypergeometric tests, applying a repertoire-size bias correction to TCR pairs. False discovery rates were estimated in a later analysis by permuting HLA or CMV assignments 20 times. In a later analysis, co-occurring TCRs were grouped using DBSCAN, with TCRdist sequence similarity added in when clustering inside HLA-allele-positive subsets. For co-occurrence clustering, repertoires with fewer than 30,000 or more than 120,000 public chains were excluded, along with several repertoires with anomalous nucleotide sharing. TCRdb carries this immuneACCESS record with in-frame sequences only. Its versions omit some clonotypes, under half of them owing to an unresolved V gene in the studies checked, with the rest unexplained. The V and J calls and clone size are taken from that table; D and trimming were inferred from the DNA. The sample records 90,000 to 120,000 clones, more than 75% of which are singletons. The top ten constitute roughly 2.5% of the sample.

The cohort was made up of roughly 670 healthy bone marrow donors. At the time of sampling, all cohort members were nominally healthy, though unrecorded immune exposures were likely present. The donor was CMV seropositive and was included in the group of 250 to 350 seropositive cohort members. Each donor provided a peripheral blood sample, and peripheral blood mononuclear cells were used for TCR beta sequencing. The Qiagen DNeasy Blood Extraction Kit was used to extract genomic DNA from the blood cell samples. The CDR3 goes from the cysteine to the phenylalanine over 15 residues. The retained sequence is limited to the CDR3, 45 bases, with the frame set at the first base. The germline V gene (reference sequence) gives CDR1 as GTSNPN and CDR2 as SVGIG. These data come from a study of cytomegalovirus exposure and HLA in healthy donors (TCRdb year 2017). Describing the broader study: According to an earlier analysis of 587 of the donors, about 179 million T cells yielded some 120 million unique TCR beta sequences and approximately 300 Gb of sequence data. An early release that covered more than 550 HLA-typed donors contained about 290 gigabases of sequencing data and 80 million or so unique TCR sequences. The genetic ancestry cluster associated with self-reported Caucasian donors included 70% to 85% of the approximately 400 genotyped donors. The study aimed to test whether signatures of past pathogen exposure could be identified by cataloging public T cell receptors. The study profiled the T cell repertoires of 500 to 800 subjects by immunosequencing and related them to cytomegalovirus serostatus. A separate validation cohort of over 95 different subjects was used in addition to the approximately 700-subject first cohort. The study combined high-throughput TCR immunosequencing, statistical association of individual TCRs with disease status, and machine learning to predict cytomegalovirus infection status. In a later analysis, previously published TCR beta repertoires from hundreds of donors were re-analyzed and high-resolution HLA genotyping was added so that TCR occurrence patterns could be studied. The later analysis used no new phenotypic data to find candidate immune exposures, relying instead on TCR beta sequences and their occurrence across donors. In an earlier analysis of around 540 of the donors, high-throughput TCR beta sequencing was used to judge whether each TCR beta V gene segment behaved as functional or pseudogenic. Donor age, sex, ethnicity and CMV serostatus were compiled alongside the repertoire data. Genome-wide SNP genotypes for about 55% of the roughly 670 donors were used in a later genetic analysis, which treated that subset as a discovery cohort. Every repertoire in the discovery cohort had been generated on one and the same sequencing platform. HLA typing included class I and class II loci at four-digit resolution. Typing coverage differed by locus: A, B, C, DRB1 and DQB1 were typed in about 620-640 donors, DQA1 in 500 to 550, DPA1 in 606, and DPB1 in approximately 450. Roughly five DR-DQ haplotypes were treated as single units for association and clustering because of strong linkage in the cohort. Across 300 to 400 genotyped donors of the cohort, an average of about 240,000 unique TCR beta nucleotide sequences per donor were sequenced, and approximately 19% of those sequences were non-productive.

What the authors observed across the whole study: Presence/absence analyses assumed roughly uniform sequencing depth across donors, an assumption that may not hold. The study listed 150 to 200 TCR beta chains as associated with cytomegalovirus. The classifier was reported to diagnose cytomegalovirus status with high specificity and sensitivity in both the original cohort and the validation cohort. The earlier analysis of around 600 of the donors excluded seventeen rarely observed V segments, including chromosome 9 orphons, because counts were too low. The sequencing pipeline was judged likely to have produced a cluster of highly shared sequence variants as a technical artifact. A later genetic analysis associated a missense DCLRE1C variant with V-gene and J-gene trimming of TCR beta chains, and an independent cohort replicated the association. For the cohort, immune exposure information was limited to CMV serostatus. In vitro tests confirmed that a few of the cytomegalovirus-associated TCR beta chains recognize cytomegalovirus antigens. In a later analysis, TCR association rates were found to vary across HLA loci, with the most associated TCRs seen for DRB1 alleles and the fewest for HLA-C alleles. The 87-base-pair reads could not distinguish some IMGT-functional V segments, including TRBV6-2 and TRBV6-3, so those segments were excluded. Because HLA typing was unavailable for some donors at each locus, only the typed subset was used in association tests. The cohort was sequenced for TCR beta chains only, and without alpha or paired-chain data the features that could be detected were limited. A later analysis associated 16,951 TCR beta sequences with specific HLA alleles at a false discovery rate of 0.05. A further reported finding was that TCR beta sequences accurately predicted the HLA-A and HLA-B alleles for most subjects in the first cohort. Strong co-occurrence of HLA alleles, especially DR and DQ, made assigning TCR associations to individual alleles difficult. Correlated functional status among segregating V segments might be attributable to linkage disequilibrium, but an unknown experimental factor could not be ruled out. A later analysis reported that several top co-occurrence clusters appeared linked to parvovirus B19, influenza, CMV and Epstein-Barr virus. Compared with equally common non-associated chains, HLA-associated TCR beta chains in a later analysis were more clonally expanded and had lower generation probabilities. Across donors, most TCR sequences were observed very rarely, whereas some public TCRs were present in many individuals. In an earlier analysis of some 500 of the donors, most TCR beta V segments were observed in productive rearrangements about 90% or about 30% of the time, broadly matching IMGT annotations. According to the authors, the approach could potentially be generalized to other disease states and immunological phenotypes. In a later analysis, most CMV-associated TCR beta chains were found to appear HLA-restricted, with HLA associations seemingly driven largely by CMV exposure. In a later genetic analysis, fewer N-insertions in productive TCRs were reported among donors in an Asian-associated ancestry cluster than the 666-donor mean.

The sequence derives from a man aged 25-45 years in good health and CMV-seropositive. The sequence joins TRBV30 to TRBJ2-4, and TRBD1 aligns with 7 junction nucleotides. Sequencing was performed on PBMCs. The nucleotides are TGTGCCTGGAGCCGAATGACAGGGATATCGAACAGTCAGTACTTC. It translates to CAWSRMTGISNSQYF.